Listed below are T cell receptor beta chains from one sample, sequenced in a study of blood T cell repertoires in COVID-19. Clones were read by immunoSEQ multiplex PCR, and TCRdb kept only the in-frame ones, dropping some. The sample carries some 410,000 clones, 88% recorded once. The sequenced sample consisted of PBMCs or T cells enriched from blood (not recorded which). Every receptor here comes from a woman aged 25 to 45 with acute COVID-19. CDR3s include the opening cysteine and the closing phenylalanine or tryptophan. The D gene is left open where the match is weak.

j_call d_call v_call cdr3_nt cdr3_aa
TRBJ2-3 TRBD1 TRBV3-1/TRBV3-2 TGTGCCAGCAGCCGTAAATACAGGGGAAGCACAGATACGCAGTATTTT CASSRKYRGSTDTQYF
TRBJ2-1 - TRBV5-1 TGCGCCAGCAGCCCAGACAATCCCCTGTACAATGAGCAGTTCTTC CASSPDNPLYNEQFF
TRBJ2-7 TRBD2 TRBV5-1 TGCGCCAGCAGCTTGGACGGGGGGGCCTCCTACGAGCAGTACTTC CASSLDGGASYEQYF
TRBJ1-1 TRBD1 TRBV7-6 TGTGCCAGCAGCTCAGAGACAGGGTGGACCACTGAAGCTTTCTTT CASSSETGWTTEAFF
TRBJ1-1 TRBD1 TRBV19 TGTGCCAGTAGTACAACCGGGACAGGTGGAACTGAAGCTTTCTTT CASSTTGTGGTEAFF
TRBJ1-2 TRBD1 TRBV10-1 TGCGCCAGCAGTCGTGCGACAGGGGATGGCTACACCTTC CASSRATGDGYTF
TRBJ1-2 - TRBV5-1 TGCGCCAGCCGTAAGGAGAACTATGGCTACACCTTC CASRKENYGYTF
TRBJ2-1 - TRBV9 TGTGCCAGCAGCGCAGCCGACAGACCCTACAATGAGCAGTTCTTC CASSAADRPYNEQFF
TRBJ1-3 TRBD1 TRBV9 TGTGCCAGCAGCCCGGGGGACAGCATCTCTGGAAACACCATATATTTT CASSPGDSISGNTIYF
TRBJ2-1 - TRBV5-8 TGTGCCAGCACCACCTTCCCCGGGGGGCGGCGGCGGAATGAGCAGTTCTTC CASTTFPGGRRRNEQFF
TRBJ1-2 - TRBV6-2/TRBV6-3 TGTGCCAGCAGTTACTCGTATGAGGGCCCTAACTATGGCTACACCTTC CASSYSYEGPNYGYTF
TRBJ1-6 - TRBV30 TGTGCCTGGAGTGCCACTGACAGCTCCTATAATTCACCCCTCCACTTT CAWSATDSSYNSPLHF
TRBJ2-1 - TRBV7-7 TGTGCCAGCAGCTTAGGAGTGGGGGGTGAGCAGTTCTTC CASSLGVGGEQFF
TRBJ2-7 - TRBV7-2 TGTGCCAGCAGCTTGGGGCAGGCGTTTTACGAGCAGTACTTC CASSLGQAFYEQYF
TRBJ2-7 TRBD1 TRBV19 TGTGCCACTGAGACAGGGCCCTTTGGGGAGCAGTACTTC CATETGPFGEQYF
TRBJ2-2 TRBD1 TRBV11-3 TGTGCCAGCAGCCGCCGGCGGCAGGGGGCGGGCACCGGGGAGCTGTTTTTT CASSRRRQGAGTGELFF
TRBJ2-7 TRBD2 TRBV10-2 TGCGCCAGCACGCGGGGGAGAGATGAGCAGTACTTC CASTRGRDEQYF
TRBJ1-3 - TRBV11-2 TGTGCCAGCAGCTTAGGGGCTTATGGAAACACCATATATTTT CASSLGAYGNTIYF
TRBJ1-1 - TRBV3-1/TRBV3-2 TGTGCCAGCAGCCACCTGGGACTCGAAGCTTTCTTT CASSHLGLEAFF
TRBJ2-2 TRBD1 TRBV19 TGTGCCAGTAGTTTGGGACAGGGGAACACCGGGGAGCTGTTTTTT CASSLGQGNTGELFF
TRBJ2-2 - TRBV11-2 TGTGCCAGCAGCATCAATTCGGCCGGGGAGCTGTTTTTT CASSINSAGELFF
TRBJ1-4 TRBD1 TRBV2 TGTGCCAGCAGCGATTTTCCGGGACAGGGGGATAAACTGTTTTTT CASSDFPGQGDKLFF
TRBJ1-6 - TRBV9 TGTGCCAGCAGCGTCGGACAGAATTCACCCCTCCACTTT CASSVGQNSPLHF
TRBJ2-2 - TRBV21-1 TGTGCCAGCGCTAGCTCCGGGGAGCTGTTTTTT CASASSGELFF
TRBJ2-3 TRBD2 TRBV7-9 TGTGCCAGCAGCTTAGGGACTAGCGGGCATACGCAGTATTTT CASSLGTSGHTQYF
TRBJ1-1 TRBD1 TRBV9 TGTGCCAGCAGCCCCCGGACAGGCGGGAACACTGAAGCTTTCTTT CASSPRTGGNTEAFF